Below, one TCR beta chain is given with its context. Its antigen remains undetermined. No much larger clone exists at a distance of one base, and base qualities are not known. The Qiagen DNeasy kit was used to extract genomic DNA from unsorted PBMCs and from the negatively selected CD4+ and CD8+ fractions. Amplification of TCR beta CDR3 regions was done by immunoSEQ multiplex PCR with primers that anneal to V and J segments. A synthetic immune receptor repertoire was used to minimize amplification bias, and any remaining bias was removed computationally after sequencing. The source study handled its data this way. Custom Python scripts were used to quantify repertoire diversity as the Shannon entropy index. Unsorted, CD4+ and CD8+ repertoires were analyzed separately, except for combined analyses in which CD4+ and CD8+ sequences were merged in silico. TCRdb obtained this table from immuneACCESS and retained in-frame rearrangements with V and J assigned. These tables miss some clones; where compared with another copy, unresolved V genes account for less than half of the shortfall, and the remainder is unexplained. The D gene and trimming were derived from the DNA, and the V and J assignments and clone size from that table. Within this sample are some 70,000 clones, with 93% of them counted one time only. The top ten clonotypes cover roughly 2.6% of the sample.

The data belong to a study of PD-1 blockade in classical Hodgkin lymphoma (dated by TCRdb to the early 2020s). Notes on the research overall: The study used TCR beta sequencing and CyTOF to define a peripheral blood immune signature of response to PD-1 blockade in classical Hodgkin lymphoma. General study outcomes and caveats: Newly diagnosed patients were reported to have lower baseline TCR diversity than healthy donors, and relapsed/refractory patients were reported to have lower baseline TCR diversity still. The study was restricted to a single clinical trial cohort, and the causes of repertoire differences, possibly disease activity or prior therapy, were left undefined.

The CDR3 measures 19 amino acids from cysteine to phenylalanine. Only CDR3 DNA remains: 57 bases, in frame from the first base. Taken from the germline V gene, the CDR1 and CDR2 loops are MNHNS and SASEGT. V was cut back by 4 bases and J by 7 bases, leaving a gap of 31 bases between them. The time point label here, explained by the study, means: newly diagnosed, previously untreated cHL patient sample. To serve as a comparison group for the relapsed/refractory trial patients, PBMCs were sequenced from patients with newly diagnosed, previously untreated classical Hodgkin lymphoma. After peripheral blood was drawn into 8 mL Vacutainer Cell Preparation Tubes, PBMCs were isolated by centrifugation and then cryopreserved.

The chain is encoded by TRBV6-1 joined to TRBJ1-1; 6 matching bases give a weak D call of TRBD1. This receptor was identified in a human donor with classical Hodgkin lymphoma. Material: peripheral blood mononuclear cells (PBMCs). CDR3 protein: CASSALFSAWPTGGVEAFF. Read as DNA, the sequence is TGTGCCAGCAGTGCTCTCTTTTCTGCCTGGCCGACAGGAGGGGTTGAAGCTTTCTTT.